These 17 T cell receptor beta chains came from one sample sequenced in a study of T cell responses to AZD1222 COVID-19 vaccine. The table came from immunoSEQ multiplex PCR; TCRdb's copy has only in-frame clones and leaves some out. Among roughly 150,000 clones, around 92% were seen once, and the ten largest hold 1.3% to 1.5%. Source: peripheral blood, taken on day 0 of AZD1222 vaccination. The receptors originated from an adult in good health.

This sequence joins TRBV2 and TRBJ1-1; a possible D gene is TRBD1 (6 bases). There are 12 residues in the CDR3. Trimming shortened V by 7 bases and J by 8 bases, and 14 bases separated the two germline ends. CDR1 SNHLY and CDR2 FYNNEI come from the germline V gene. CDR3 sequence: CASTGGGTEAFF. For the CDR3, the DNA is TGTGCCAGCACCGGGGGCGGAACAGAAGCTTTCTTT. The variable domain in full, completed from reference TRBV2 and TRBJ1-1, reads EPEVTQTPSHQVTQMGQEVILRCVPISNHLYFYWYRQILGQKVEFLVSFYNNEISEKSEIFDDQFSVERPDGSNFTLKIRSTKLEDSAMYFCASTGGGTEAFFGQGTRLTVV.

This chain links TRBV19 with TRBJ2-1, with a tentative D call TRBD2 (6 bases). CDR3 length: 16 residues. Trimming took 4 bases from V and 5 from J, leaving 18 bases between them. The germline V gene encodes CDR1 LNHDA and CDR2 SQIVND (reference sequence). The CDR3 loop reads CASSRTPGVSDNEQFF. The CDR3 bases are TGTGCCAGTAGTAGGACCCCGGGAGTTTCGGACAATGAGCAGTTCTTC. The whole variable domain, remainder taken from reference TRBV19 and TRBJ2-1, is DGGITQSPKYLFRKEGQNVTLSCEQNLNHDAMYWYRQDPGQGLRLIYYSQIVNDFQKGDIAEGYSVSREKKESFPLTVTSAQKNPTAFYLCASSRTPGVSDNEQFFGPGTRLTVL.

The rearrangement links TRBV10-3 to TRBJ1-2; D not certain. V lost 11 bases, J lost 7 bases, and 14 bases lay in between. The CDR3 has 11 amino acids. The germline CDR1 and CDR2 sequences are ENHRY and SYGVKD. The CDR3: CAAASEFGYTF. In DNA form, the CDR3 reads TGTGCCGCCGCGTCGGAGTTTGGCTACACCTTC.

The chain employs TRBV6-2 or TRBV6-3 and TRBJ2-1; D may be TRBD1 (5 bases). The CDR3 consists of 16 residues. V was cut by 4 bases and J by 0 bases, with 13 bases left in between. From germline, CDR1 is MNHEY and CDR2 SVGEGT. This chain's CDR3 is CASSSLTASSYNEQFF. The CDR3 nucleotides read TGTGCCAGCAGTTCCTTGACAGCGAGCTCCTACAATGAGCAGTTCTTC.

The DNA for the CDR3 is TGCGCCAGCAGGGGGAACTATGGCTACACCTTC. As protein: CASRGNYGYTF. The chain carries TRBV10-2 and TRBJ1-2; D is unclear. Germline V gene data show CDR1 as WSHSY and CDR2 as SAAADI. The V and J ends lost 6 bases and 2 bases respectively, with 4 bases between them. This CDR3 is 11 amino acids long.

The chain links TRBV5-6 to TRBJ2-7, with 9 nucleotides matching TRBD1. The CDR3 length is 15 residues. V dropped 0 bases and J dropped 5; count of bases not matched to a gene: 6. Germline CDR1 SGHDT, CDR2 YYEEEE. The CDR3 reads CASSLDNRGPNEQYF. The CDR3 bases are TGTGCCAGCAGCTTGGATAACAGGGGGCCCAACGAGCAGTACTTC.

V gene TRBV19 combines with J gene TRBJ2-7; the match to TRBD1 covers 11 bases. Germline CDR1 and CDR2: LNHDA and SQIVND (reference sequence). This CDR3 is built from 15 residues. Trimming removed 6 bases from V and 2 bases from J; junction bases left unmatched: 6. CDR3 DNA sequence: TGTGCCAGTAGATACAGGGGACAGGGGGCCTACGAGCAGTACTTC. It translates to CASRYRGQGAYEQYF.

This clone came up once. The gene calls are TRBV9 and TRBJ1-3; 8 bases agree with TRBD1. The CDR3 spans 16 residues. Unmatched junction bases numbered 3, after V lost 1 base and J lost 0 bases. The germline V gene has CDR1 SGDLS and CDR2 YYNGEE. The CDR3 bases are TGTGCCAGCAGCGTATACGGACAGGGCTCTGGAAACACCATATATTTT. Its protein product is CASSVYGQGSGNTIYF.

As DNA, the CDR3 is TGTGCCAGCAGCTTTGTCCGGGGACAGGGGGCGGGTGAGCAGTACTTC. Protein sequence: CASSFVRGQGAGEQYF. V usage is TRBV7-9 and J usage is TRBJ2-7; 12 nucleotides line up with TRBD1. The CDR3 consists of 16 residues. Germline V lookup: CDR1 SEHNR, CDR2 FQNEAQ (reference sequence). V trimming: 3 bases; J trimming: 7 bases; junction bases outside the gene matches: 10.

The chain joins TRBV18 to TRBJ2-5; D ambiguous. CDR1 KGHSH and CDR2 LQKENI come from the germline V gene. Trimming removed 3 bases at V and 5 bases at J, with 16 bases between. The CDR3 sequence is 15 residues long. For the CDR3, the DNA is TGTGCCAGCTCACCGACCGGGTCTTCCAAGGAGACCCAGTACTTC. Translation gives CASSPTGSSKETQYF.

The rearrangement uses TRBV6-2 or TRBV6-3 and TRBJ2-6; D is ambiguous. CDR1 is MNHEY and CDR2 is SVGEGT in the germline V gene. With 0 bases removed from V and 3 bases from J, the gap between germline ends came to 0 bases. There are 13 residues in the CDR3. The CDR3 sequence is CASSYSGANVLTF. The CDR3 coding sequence is TGTGCCAGCAGTTACTCTGGGGCCAACGTCCTGACTTTC.

V usage is TRBV14 and J usage is TRBJ1-4; D remains unclear. CDR1 and CDR2 (germline): SGHDN, FVKESK. The CDR3 runs 15 residues. V lost 0 bases, J lost 4 bases, and 9 bases lay in between. This chain's CDR3 is CASSQDLQVNEKLFF. Written as DNA, the CDR3 is TGTGCCAGCAGCCAAGACCTTCAAGTTAATGAAAAACTGTTTTTT.

The rearrangement uses TRBV19 and TRBJ2-1; D is undetermined. Germline V gene sequence: CDR1 LNHDA, CDR2 SQIVND (reference sequence). The CDR3 is 14 amino acids. V lost 0 bases to trimming and J lost 6 bases, with 9 bases between them. The CDR3 reads CASSIDPSSNEQFF. For the CDR3, the DNA is TGTGCCAGTAGTATAGATCCCTCTTCCAATGAGCAGTTCTTC.

The rearrangement joins TRBV2 to TRBJ1-1; D remains unclear. Germline lookup yields CDR1 SNHLY and CDR2 FYNNEI. This CDR3 contains 13 residues. The ends were cut back, 7 bases at V and 1 base at J, with 10 bases in the middle. CDR3 coding DNA: TGTGCCAGCATCGAGACACAGAACACTGAAGCTTTCTTT. It translates to CASIETQNTEAFF. Variable domain in full (rest from reference TRBV2 and TRBJ1-1): EPEVTQTPSHQVTQMGQEVILRCVPISNHLYFYWYRQILGQKVEFLVSFYNNEISEKSEIFDDQFSVERPDGSNFTLKIRSTKLEDSAMYFCASIETQNTEAFFGQGTRLTVV.

This CDR3 reads CASSQRQGVDNEQFF. CDR3 coding DNA: TGCGCCAGCAGCCAGCGACAGGGGGTCGACAATGAGCAGTTCTTC. The chain joins TRBV4-3 to TRBJ2-1; 9 bases are a match to TRBD1. The CDR3 has 15 residues. Trimming removed 3 bases from V and 5 bases from J; junction bases left unmatched: 5. Germline lookup yields CDR1 LGHNA and CDR2 YSLEER.

This clone was seen once. The chain couples TRBV12-5 to TRBJ2-1, with D unresolved. The germline CDR1 and CDR2 sequences are LGHNT and FRNRAP. V shed 5 bases and J shed 5 bases, with 4 bases lying between them. This CDR3 has 11 residues. CDR3 DNA sequence: TGTGCTAGTGGTCTACACAATGAGCAGTTCTTC. The encoded protein is CASGLHNEQFF.

This rearrangement joins TRBV5-5 to TRBJ2-7; 7 bases line up with TRBD1. This CDR3 is built from 14 residues. V shed 4 bases, J shed 2 bases, and the junction held 6 bases outside the gene matches. CDR1 is SGHKS and CDR2 is YYEKEE in the germline V gene (reference sequence). CDR3 sequence: CASSPGQRTYEQYF. The CDR3 DNA reads as TGTGCCAGCAGCCCGGGACAGAGGACCTACGAGCAGTACTTC.